A selection of T cell receptor beta chains follows, all from one sample in a study of CD8 T cells in Susac syndrome. One entry per CDR3 protein, called by TCRdb with MiXCR from the immunoSEQ multiplex PCR reads. Of 210,000 or so distinct CDR3 sequences listed, about 94% were seen once; the top ten hold roughly 0.14%. Sequencing input: CD4+ T cells from PBMCs. The receptors come from a human donor with Susac syndrome. CDR3s include the opening cysteine and the closing phenylalanine or tryptophan. The D gene is left open where the match is weak. Expanded clones are given a class, and other clones once, few, many or no size at all.

>TRBV5-1|.|17|.|TRBJ1-1
TGCGCCAGCAGCCCCTTCGGCGAAGGCGGAATGAACACTGAAGCTTTCTTT
CASSPFGEGGMNTEAFF
>TRBV2|.|14|.|TRBJ1-2
TGTGCCAGCATTAGGACACCGGGGAACTATGGCTACACCTTC
CASIRTPGNYGYTF
>TRBV12-3/TRBV12-4|once|14|TRBD1|TRBJ1-2
TGTGCCAGCAGGACCGGGACAGGAGACTATGGCTACACCTTC
CASRTGTGDYGYTF
>TRBV25-1|once|15|.|TRBJ1-1
TGTGCCAGCAGCGAGTCCTGGGGTACGGACACTGAAGCTTTCTTT
CASSESWGTDTEAFF
>TRBV20-1|.|16|TRBD1|TRBJ1-6
TGCAGCCTTGATCCCCCGGGACAGCCTTATAATTCACCCCTCCACTTT
CSLDPPGQPYNSPLHF
>TRBV20-1|.|15|TRBD2|TRBJ2-1
TGCAGTGCTACCAGACTAGCGGGGACGGTAGATGAGCAGTTCTTC
CSATRLAGTVDEQFF
>TRBV9|.|14|TRBD1|TRBJ1-4
TGTGCCAGCAGCGGACCACAGGGGAATGAAAAACTGTTTTTT
CASSGPQGNEKLFF
>TRBV6-2/TRBV6-3|.|14|.|TRBJ1-2
TGTGCCAGCAGTAGCTTCGGGACAAGCCATGGCTACACCTTC
CASSSFGTSHGYTF
>TRBV7-2|.|17|.|TRBJ1-1
TGTGCCAGCAGCTTAATGGCTCCTAGGACGATGAACACTGAAGCTTTCTTT
CASSLMAPRTMNTEAFF
>TRBV6-2/TRBV6-3|.|14|.|TRBJ2-7
TGTGCCAGCAGTTACCGACAGACCTCCTACGAGCAGTACTTC
CASSYRQTSYEQYF
>TRBV27|.|14|.|TRBJ2-2
TGTGCCAGCAGTTTATATGGGGGCACCGGGGAGCTGTTTTTT
CASSLYGGTGELFF
>TRBV20-1|.|14|.|TRBJ1-1
TGCAGTGCTAGATGGCCAACTAAGAACACTGAAGCTTTCTTT
CSARWPTKNTEAFF
>TRBV7-2|.|13|.|TRBJ2-7
TGTGCCAGCAGCTCCCGGGGCTCTGAGGAGAGGTACTTC
CASSSRGSEERYF